These 9 T cell receptor beta chains were all obtained from the same sample, sequenced in a study of shared clonotypes between healthy human individuals. The assay was immunoSEQ multiplex PCR, and TCRdb's table has in-frame clones only and misses some. The repertoire holds nearly 1 million clones, with 76% as singletons. Sequenced input: memory CD4+ T cells sorted from blood. Regarding subset: CD45RA-negative fraction. The receptors derive from a man between 18 and 35 years old in good health.

The V gene is TRBV1, the J gene TRBJ1-3. TRBV1 is annotated as a pseudogene. The CDR3 contains 13 residues. CDR3 in amino acids: CTSGNEKGNTIYF. The CDR3 DNA reads as TGCACCAGCGGAAATGAGAAGGGAAACACCATATATTTT.

The rearrangement uses TRBV5-8 and TRBJ2-7; D is unclear. The germline gives CDR1 SGHTS, CDR2 YDEGEE. V lost 0 bases and J lost 2, with 12 bases in between. The CDR3 length is 15 residues. CDR3 sequence: CASSLVSGRTYEQYF. CDR3 nucleotides: TGTGCCAGCAGCTTGGTATCGGGCAGGACCTACGAGCAGTACTTC.

J is TRBJ2-3 and V is TRBV18; 7 positions agree with TRBD2. Germline assignment: CDR1 KGHSH and CDR2 LQKENI. Trimming cost V 3 bases and J 6 bases; bases outside gene matches: 9. CDR3 length: 15 residues. The CDR3 sequence is CASSPNAGALDTQYF. CDR3 coding DNA: TGTGCCAGCTCACCGAACGCGGGAGCATTGGATACGCAGTATTTT.

The V gene is TRBV27, the J gene TRBJ1-2, with TRBD1 matching over 7 bases. The V segment lost 5 bases and the J segment 6 bases; nucleotides outside the gene matches: 12. CDR3 length: 15 amino acids. Germline V lookup: CDR1 MNHEY, CDR2 SMNVEV (reference sequence). For the CDR3, the DNA is TGTGCCAGCAGTAGGAAAACATCAGGGGGGCATGGCTACACCTTC. It encodes CASSRKTSGGHGYTF.

This clone has only one observation. J is TRBJ2-3 and V is TRBV9; 8 bases map to TRBD1. Per the germline V gene, CDR1 is SGDLS and CDR2 is YYNGEE. V shed 0 bases, J shed 2 bases, and the junction held 8 bases outside the gene matches. The CDR3 extends over 17 amino acids. DNA for the CDR3: TGTGCCAGCAGCGTAGCTACGGGACAGGTAAACACAGATACGCAGTATTTT. Translation: CASSVATGQVNTDTQYF.

V and J are TRBV14 and TRBJ2-1, with 9 bases matching TRBD2. This CDR3 spans 16 amino acids. Germline V lookup: CDR1 SGHDN, CDR2 FVKESK. J gave up 3 bases and V 2 bases, and 5 bases lay outside the gene matches. CDR3 nucleotide sequence: TGTGCCAGCAGCCAACTTAGCGGGGGTGACTACAATGAGCAGTTCTTC. This gives the protein CASSQLSGGDYNEQFF. The variable domain in full, completed from reference TRBV14 and TRBJ2-1, reads EAGVTQFPSHSVIEKGQTVTLRCDPISGHDNLYWYRRVMGKEIKFLLHFVKESKQDESGMPNNRFLAERTGGTYSTLKVQPAELEDSGVYFCASSQLSGGDYNEQFFGPGTRLTVL.

Comment on this clone: This may be a read error, as it is one base from a much larger clone. V usage is TRBV5-6 and J usage is TRBJ2-7; D is uncertain. The length of the CDR3 is 12 residues. The germline gives CDR1 SGHDT, CDR2 YYEEEE. With 1 base removed from V and 3 bases from J, the gap between germline ends came to 5 bases. The CDR3 bases are TGTGCCAGCAGCTTGAAGTACTACGAGCAGTACTTC. Translation: CASSLKYYEQYF.

The J gene is TRBJ2-7, the V gene TRBV6-6; unclear D gene. CDR3 size: 11 residues. Trimming shortened V by 7 bases and J by 2 bases, and 6 bases separated the two germline ends. The germline CDR1 and CDR2 sequences are MNHNY and SVGAGI (reference sequence). The CDR3 sequence: CASTRAYEQYF. For the CDR3, the DNA is TGTGCCAGCACGAGAGCCTACGAGCAGTACTTC.

In its sample, this clone was seen once. The chain recombines TRBV5-4 with TRBJ2-4; D might be TRBD1 (5 bases). With 1 base removed from V and 4 bases from J, the gap between germline ends came to 21 bases. The CDR3 extends over 18 amino acids. Per germline, CDR1 SGHNT and CDR2 YYREEE (reference sequence). The CDR3 nucleotides are TGTGCCAGCAGCTTGAGTTTAAGGGGCCAAACTACGAAAAACATTCAGTACTTC. Protein: CASSLSLRGQTTKNIQYF.